Sequencing of this T cell receptor beta chain was carried out in a study of beta chain features in type 1 diabetes. Study conclusions and caveats: Among type 1 diabetes patients, VDJ junctions had fewer insertions and more deletions.

Expressed TCRB transcripts were sequenced, since all the RNA that had been isolated was reverse transcribed. Using immunoSEQ multiplex PCR, the repertoire was profiled, and TCRdb retains in-frame clones only, with some absent. In the table there are 350,000 to 400,000 clones, around 16% of which are singletons. The CDR3 is 13 amino acids. Germline V CDR1 and CDR2: ENHRY, SYGVKD. V lost 3 bases, J lost 5 bases, and 8 bases lay in between. This clone turned up a few times. Its antigen is unidentified. Other DNA sequences from this sample encode an identical CDR3 as well. The V and J genes are TRBV10-3 and TRBJ2-1; the D gene is possibly TRBD1 (6 bases). Sequenced: naive CD4+ T cells from blood. The receptor was isolated from a woman between 18 and 29 years old in good health. CDR3 loop: CAISETGNNEQFF. The CDR3 coding sequence is TGTGCCATCAGTGAAACAGGGAACAATGAGCAGTTCTTC.